The 5 T cell receptor beta chains below were found in one sample sequenced in a study of blood T cell repertoires in COVID-19. The repertoire was sequenced with immunoSEQ multiplex PCR; TCRdb's copy has only in-frame clones and lacks some. The sample has about 250,000 clones, 85% to 90% seen once. The sample was PBMCs or T cells enriched from blood (not recorded which). These receptors all come from a man aged 35-49 years who had recovered from COVID-19.

The chain carries TRBV7-9 and TRBJ2-3; D may be TRBD2 (5 bases). Looked up from germline, CDR1 is SEHNR and CDR2 is FQNEAQ (reference sequence). The CDR3 length is 13 residues. V was shortened by 8 bases and J by 4 bases, with 13 bases between the two germline ends. CDR3 in DNA: TGTGCCAGCTCCCCCGGGGTATCAGATACGCAGTATTTT. As protein: CASSPGVSDTQYF. Full variable domain (rest looked up from reference TRBV7-9 and TRBJ2-3): DTGVSQNPRHKITKRGQNVTFRCDPISEHNRLYWYRQTLGQGPEFLTYFQNEAQLEKSRLLSDRFSAERPKGSFSTLEIQRTEQGDSAMYLCASSPGVSDTQYFGPGTRLTVL.

CDR3 coding DNA: TGTGCCACCAGCCCTCCTCAGGAAAGAATCAATGAGCAGTTCTTC. This codes for CATSPPQERINEQFF. The genes are TRBV15 and TRBJ2-1; unclear D gene. The ends were cut back, 5 bases at V and 6 bases at J, with 17 bases in the middle. Germline CDR1 LNHNV, CDR2 YYDKDF (reference sequence). This CDR3 spans 15 amino acids.

The V and J genes are TRBV7-9 and TRBJ2-2; D perhaps matches TRBD2 (5 bases). CDR1 and CDR2 from the germline V gene are SEHNR and FQNEAQ (reference sequence). V was trimmed by 3 bases and J by 0 bases, leaving 11 bases between them. The CDR3 length is 16 residues. CDR3 protein: CASSFQFSANTGELFF. CDR3 DNA: TGTGCCAGCAGCTTCCAGTTTAGCGCGAACACCGGGGAGCTGTTTTTT.

The chain combines TRBV4-1 with TRBJ1-2; 9 bases agree with TRBD1. Germline V gene sequence: CDR1 MGHRA, CDR2 YSYEKL. Germline trimming cut 4 bases from V and 6 bases from J; bases unmatched to any gene: 9. The CDR3 consists of 15 residues. The CDR3, as DNA: TGCGCCAGCAGCCCCTGGACAGGGGATCGCCATGGCTACACCTTC. Translation: CASSPWTGDRHGYTF.

This clone was observed a few times. V and J are TRBV7-9 and TRBJ2-1; 7 positions agree with TRBD1. CDR3 length equals 13 residues. Germline V gene data show CDR1 as SEHNR and CDR2 as FQNEAQ (reference sequence). Trimming took 10 bases from V and 0 from J; bases not matched to a gene: 3. CDR3: CATRQGSYNEQFF. Here the CDR3 DNA reads TGTGCCACTAGACAGGGCTCCTACAATGAGCAGTTCTTC.